This T cell receptor beta chain is drawn from a study of cytomegalovirus exposure and HLA in healthy donors. Study overall: The 666 first-cohort repertoires shared a platform with the 120 or so validation repertoires, as reported in a later analysis. Study-level points and caveats: First-cohort TCR clusters were later found to tend to co-occur in the 120 or so validation repertoires. Associated with cytomegalovirus, according to the listing, were around 160 TCR beta chains. Most TCR sequences proved rare, with some public TCRs found in many donors.

Comments on this clone: What it binds is unknown.

Between the trimmed V and J ends, which lost 3 bases and 3 bases, there was a span of 5 bases. Germline CDR1 reads GTSNPN; CDR2 reads SVGIG (reference sequence). This CDR3 is built from 11 residues. Method: immunoSEQ multiplex PCR; TCRdb's copy keeps in-frame clones and lacks some. The repertoire holds about 330,000 clones, with approximately 90% as singletons. The gene calls are TRBV30 and TRBJ2-5; D is uncertain. What was sequenced was PBMCs. The TCR comes from a woman aged 25 to 39 in good health and CMV-seropositive. Here the CDR3 DNA reads TGTGCCTGGAGCCAAGAAGAGACCCAGTACTTC. Translated: CAWSQEETQYF.